This is a list of T cell receptor beta chains from one sample in a study of spatial heterogeneity in lung cancer. One entry per CDR3 protein, called by TCRdb with MiXCR from the 5' RACE reads. The sample records some 100,000 distinct CDR3 sequences, roughly 10% being singletons. The starting material was PBMCs, obtained at surgery. The receptors shown here come from a male donor with early-stage non-small cell lung cancer. Both conserved end residues are part of each CDR3. D genes are given only for firm matches. For some rows the clone size is stated as once, few or many, or as a class when expanded; others skip it.

j_call: TRBJ2-3
d_call: .
v_call: TRBV20-1
clone_size: many
cdr3_aa: CSARVLPGEGADTQYF
cdr3_nt: TGCAGTGCTAGAGTTCTCCCAGGAGAAGGGGCAGATACGCAGTATTTT

j_call: TRBJ1-1
d_call: TRBD1
v_call: TRBV5-1
clone_size: many
cdr3_aa: CASSLETGGRTEAFF
cdr3_nt: TGCGCCAGCAGCTTGGAAACAGGGGGCCGAACTGAAGCTTTCTTT

j_call: TRBJ2-2
d_call: TRBD1
v_call: TRBV7-6
clone_size: many
cdr3_aa: CASSLVAGTGSINTGELFF
cdr3_nt: TGTGCCAGCAGCTTAGTCGCCGGGACAGGCTCCATTAACACCGGGGAGCTGTTTTTT

j_call: TRBJ2-7
d_call: .
v_call: TRBV5-1
clone_size: few
cdr3_aa: CASSLEQGGVYEQYF
cdr3_nt: TGCGCCAGCAGCTTGGAACAGGGCGGCGTCTACGAGCAGTACTTC

j_call: TRBJ2-1
d_call: .
v_call: TRBV4-3
clone_size: few
cdr3_aa: CASSQLGEGIGNEQFF
cdr3_nt: TGCGCCAGCAGCCAACTAGGGGAAGGGATTGGGAATGAGCAGTTCTTC

j_call: TRBJ2-7
d_call: TRBD1
v_call: TRBV10-3
clone_size: many
cdr3_aa: CASRDSLNEQYF
cdr3_nt: TGTGCGTCCAGGGACAGCCTTAACGAGCAGTACTTC

j_call: TRBJ2-7
d_call: TRBD2
v_call: TRBV10-3
clone_size: few
cdr3_aa: CAISVTSDSYEQYF
cdr3_nt: TGTGCCATCAGTGTTACTAGCGACTCCTACGAGCAGTACTTC

j_call: TRBJ2-3
d_call: .
v_call: TRBV29-1
clone_size: .
cdr3_aa: CSVEGAQVLGTDTQYF
cdr3_nt: TGCAGCGTTGAAGGGGCCCAGGTGTTGGGGACAGATACGCAGTATTTT

j_call: TRBJ2-5
d_call: TRBD1
v_call: TRBV10-3
clone_size: many
cdr3_aa: CAISESRGPETQYF
cdr3_nt: TGTGCCATCAGTGAGTCTAGGGGGCCGGAGACCCAGTACTTC

j_call: TRBJ2-1
d_call: TRBD1
v_call: TRBV29-1
clone_size: many
cdr3_aa: CSTGQGVKQGNEQFF
cdr3_nt: TGCAGCACCGGACAGGGGGTAAAACAGGGCAATGAGCAGTTCTTC

j_call: TRBJ1-1
d_call: TRBD1
v_call: TRBV29-1
clone_size: many
cdr3_aa: CSVQGQGNTEAFF
cdr3_nt: TGCAGCGTTCAAGGACAGGGGAACACTGAAGCTTTCTTT

j_call: TRBJ2-3
d_call: .
v_call: TRBV27
clone_size: .
cdr3_aa: CASSLSQVANTQYF
cdr3_nt: TGTGCCAGCAGTTTATCACAGGTGGCAAATACGCAGTATTTT

j_call: TRBJ2-7
d_call: TRBD2
v_call: TRBV2
clone_size: .
cdr3_aa: CASRPGTSVSYEQYF
cdr3_nt: TGTGCCAGCAGACCCGGGACTAGCGTTTCCTACGAGCAGTACTTC

j_call: TRBJ1-2
d_call: .
v_call: TRBV7-9
clone_size: many
cdr3_aa: CASSLGAARGYTF
cdr3_nt: TGTGCCAGCAGCTTGGGCGCGGCGCGTGGCTACACCTTC

j_call: TRBJ2-5
d_call: TRBD2
v_call: TRBV7-2
clone_size: many
cdr3_aa: CASSSTSGRAAQYF
cdr3_nt: TGTGCCAGCAGCTCGACTAGCGGGAGGGCGGCCCAGTACTTC

j_call: TRBJ1-4
d_call: .
v_call: TRBV6-2/TRBV6-3
clone_size: few
cdr3_aa: CASSPPPRLIEKLFF
cdr3_nt: TGTGCCAGCAGTCCACCGCCTCGGTTGATTGAAAAACTGTTTTTT

j_call: TRBJ1-5
d_call: .
v_call: TRBV2
clone_size: .
cdr3_aa: CASSGMSNQPQHF
cdr3_nt: TGTGCCAGCAGTGGCATGAGCAATCAGCCCCAGCATTTT

j_call: TRBJ2-5
d_call: TRBD2
v_call: TRBV28
clone_size: .
cdr3_aa: CASSPGGAALQETQYF
cdr3_nt: TGTGCCAGCAGTCCGGGGGGAGCGGCCCTCCAAGAGACCCAGTACTTC

j_call: TRBJ2-5
d_call: .
v_call: TRBV6-1
clone_size: many
cdr3_aa: CASSGSWTEPQETQYF
cdr3_nt: TGTGCCAGCAGTGGAAGTTGGACAGAACCCCAAGAGACCCAGTACTTC

j_call: TRBJ2-5
d_call: .
v_call: TRBV28
clone_size: .
cdr3_aa: CASRSLKETQYF
cdr3_nt: TGTGCCAGCAGGAGCTTGAAAGAGACCCAGTACTTC

j_call: TRBJ2-7
d_call: .
v_call: TRBV7-8
clone_size: many
cdr3_aa: CASSRGRGYEQYF
cdr3_nt: TGTGCCAGCAGTCGAGGACGGGGCTACGAGCAGTACTTC

j_call: TRBJ2-5
d_call: TRBD2
v_call: TRBV5-1
clone_size: few
cdr3_aa: CASSLQGTSQETQYF
cdr3_nt: TGCGCCAGCAGCTTGCAGGGGACTAGCCAAGAGACCCAGTACTTC

j_call: TRBJ1-5
d_call: .
v_call: TRBV4-3
clone_size: few
cdr3_aa: CASSQVPGTNQPQHF
cdr3_nt: TGCGCCAGCAGCCAAGTTCCAGGGACCAATCAGCCCCAGCATTTT

j_call: TRBJ2-3
d_call: TRBD2
v_call: TRBV9
clone_size: many
cdr3_aa: CASSVEGLAGFTDTQYF
cdr3_nt: TGTGCCAGCAGCGTAGAGGGCCTAGCGGGTTTCACAGATACGCAGTATTTT

j_call: TRBJ2-1
d_call: .
v_call: TRBV7-9
clone_size: few
cdr3_aa: CASSRSGGYNEQFF
cdr3_nt: TGTGCCAGCAGCCGATCCGGCGGATACAATGAGCAGTTCTTC

j_call: TRBJ2-7
d_call: .
v_call: TRBV7-2
clone_size: few
cdr3_aa: CASSSPPGRPYEQYF
cdr3_nt: TGTGCCAGCAGCTCCCCTCCAGGGAGACCATACGAGCAGTACTTC

j_call: TRBJ1-1
d_call: TRBD1
v_call: TRBV12-3/TRBV12-4
clone_size: few
cdr3_aa: CASSSADREAFF
cdr3_nt: TGTGCCAGCAGCTCGGCGGACAGGGAAGCTTTCTTT

j_call: TRBJ2-7
d_call: .
v_call: TRBV29-1
clone_size: many
cdr3_aa: CSVQTAGPYEQYF
cdr3_nt: TGCAGCGTTCAAACAGCAGGCCCCTACGAGCAGTACTTC

j_call: TRBJ2-1
d_call: TRBD2
v_call: TRBV4-2
clone_size: many
cdr3_aa: CASSQEGTMSYNEQFF
cdr3_nt: TGTGCCAGCAGCCAAGAAGGGACTATGTCCTACAATGAGCAGTTCTTC

j_call: TRBJ1-2
d_call: .
v_call: TRBV10-3
clone_size: many
cdr3_aa: CAISEMGDYGYTF
cdr3_nt: TGTGCCATCAGTGAGATGGGGGACTATGGCTACACCTTC

j_call: TRBJ2-7
d_call: .
v_call: TRBV28
clone_size: few
cdr3_aa: CASIRTLLGSYEQYF
cdr3_nt: TGTGCCAGCATCCGGACACTCCTTGGGTCCTACGAGCAGTACTTC

j_call: TRBJ2-5
d_call: .
v_call: TRBV9
clone_size: .
cdr3_aa: CASSVASSFKGSQYF
cdr3_nt: TGTGCCAGCAGCGTAGCGTCTAGCTTTAAAGGGTCCCAGTACTTC

j_call: TRBJ2-3
d_call: .
v_call: TRBV4-3
clone_size: few
cdr3_aa: CASSQDLTGYTDTQYF
cdr3_nt: TGCGCCAGCAGCCAAGACCTAACGGGGTACACAGATACGCAGTATTTT

j_call: TRBJ2-7
d_call: .
v_call: TRBV20-1
clone_size: many
cdr3_aa: CSAPVPSYEQYF
cdr3_nt: TGCAGTGCCCCAGTCCCCTCCTACGAGCAGTACTTC

j_call: TRBJ2-2
d_call: .
v_call: TRBV6-1
clone_size: .
cdr3_aa: CATRRQGNTGELFF
cdr3_nt: TGTGCCACTCGAAGGCAGGGGAACACCGGGGAGCTGTTTTTT

j_call: TRBJ1-1
d_call: TRBD1
v_call: TRBV7-8
clone_size: .
cdr3_aa: CASSLVGGQGNTEAFF
cdr3_nt: TGTGCCAGCAGCTTAGTGGGAGGACAGGGGAACACTGAAGCTTTCTTT

j_call: TRBJ1-1
d_call: .
v_call: TRBV5-1
clone_size: .
cdr3_aa: CASSLEETRKAFF
cdr3_nt: TGCGCCAGCAGCTTGGAGGAGACCAGAAAAGCTTTCTTT